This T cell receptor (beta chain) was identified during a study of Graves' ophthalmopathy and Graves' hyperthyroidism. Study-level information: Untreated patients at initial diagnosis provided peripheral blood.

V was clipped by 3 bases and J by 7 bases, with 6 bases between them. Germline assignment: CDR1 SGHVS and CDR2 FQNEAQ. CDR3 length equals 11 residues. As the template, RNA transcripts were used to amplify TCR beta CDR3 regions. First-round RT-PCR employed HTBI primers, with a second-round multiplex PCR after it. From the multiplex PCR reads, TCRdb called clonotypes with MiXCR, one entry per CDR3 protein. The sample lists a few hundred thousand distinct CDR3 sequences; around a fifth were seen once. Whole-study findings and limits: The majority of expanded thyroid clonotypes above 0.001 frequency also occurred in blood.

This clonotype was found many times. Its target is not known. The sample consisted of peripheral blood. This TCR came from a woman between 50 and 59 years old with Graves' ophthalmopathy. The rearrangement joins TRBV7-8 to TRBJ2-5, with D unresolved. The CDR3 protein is CASSFRGTQYF. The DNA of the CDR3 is TGTGCCAGCAGCTTTCGCGGGACCCAGTACTTC.